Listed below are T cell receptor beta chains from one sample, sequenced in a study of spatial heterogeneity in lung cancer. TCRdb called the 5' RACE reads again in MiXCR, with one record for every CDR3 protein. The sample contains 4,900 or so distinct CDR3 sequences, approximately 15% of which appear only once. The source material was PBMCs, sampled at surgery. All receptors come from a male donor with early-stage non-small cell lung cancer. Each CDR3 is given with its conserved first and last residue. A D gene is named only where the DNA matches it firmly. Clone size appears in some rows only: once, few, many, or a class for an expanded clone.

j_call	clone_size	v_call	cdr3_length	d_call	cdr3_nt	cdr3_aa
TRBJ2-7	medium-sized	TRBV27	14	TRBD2	TGTGCCAGCAGTTTGTGGACTAGTCCTGCTGAGCAGTACTTC	CASSLWTSPAEQYF
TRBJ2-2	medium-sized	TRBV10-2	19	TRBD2	TGCGCCAGCAGTGAGTCTATGTGGGGTCTAGCGGGGAACACCGGGGAGCTGTTTTTT	CASSESMWGLAGNTGELFF
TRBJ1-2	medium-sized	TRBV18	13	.	TGTGCCAGCACGATTAAGAAGGGAGGTGGCTACACCTTC	CASTIKKGGGYTF
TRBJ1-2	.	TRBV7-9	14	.	TGTGCCAGCAACGGGAAAACCCTATGGTATGGCTACACCTTC	CASNGKTLWYGYTF
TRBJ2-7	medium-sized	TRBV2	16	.	TGTGCCAGCAGTGATGGAGGACCAGCGATTTCCTACGAGCAGTACTTC	CASSDGGPAISYEQYF
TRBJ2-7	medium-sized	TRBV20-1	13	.	TGCAGTCCCGAACCGGGAGAAAGCTACGAGCAGTACTTC	CSPEPGESYEQYF
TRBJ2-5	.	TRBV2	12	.	TGTGCCAGCTTTTTCGTCCGGGAGACCCAGTACTTC	CASFFVRETQYF
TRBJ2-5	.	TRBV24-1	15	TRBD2	TGTGCCACCAGTGATTCGACTAGCGGGGGGGAGACCCAGTACTTC	CATSDSTSGGETQYF
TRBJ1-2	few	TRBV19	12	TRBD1	TGTGCCAGCCGGACAGGGGCATATGGCTACACCTTC	CASRTGAYGYTF
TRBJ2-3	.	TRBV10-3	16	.	TGTGCCATCAGCGGGGCGCGGGATGCTGGAACAGATACGCAGTATTTT	CAISGARDAGTDTQYF
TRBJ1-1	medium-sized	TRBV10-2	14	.	TGCGCCAGCAGGCCGGGACCGTCGAACACTGAAGCTTTCTTT	CASRPGPSNTEAFF
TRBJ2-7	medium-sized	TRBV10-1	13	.	TGCGCCAGCAGTTCTCAGGAGAGCTACGAGCAGTACTTC	CASSSQESYEQYF
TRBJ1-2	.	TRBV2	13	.	TGTGCCAGCAGTGAAATCGAGATTTATGGCTACACCTTC	CASSEIEIYGYTF
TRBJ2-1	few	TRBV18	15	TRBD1	TGTGCCAGCTCACGGGGACAGGTCCCGACAGAGGAGCAGTTCTTC	CASSRGQVPTEEQFF
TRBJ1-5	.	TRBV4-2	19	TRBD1	TGTGCCAGCAGCCAAGATCAGGGACAGACTTCCAACCTCAATCAGCCCCAGCATTTT	CASSQDQGQTSNLNQPQHF
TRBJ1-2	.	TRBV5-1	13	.	TGCGCCAGCAGCTTACAAGTTAACTATGGCTACACCTTC	CASSLQVNYGYTF
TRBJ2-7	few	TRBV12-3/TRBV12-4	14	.	TGTGCCAGCAGCCTACAGGAGGCCTCCTACGAGCAGTACTTC	CASSLQEASYEQYF
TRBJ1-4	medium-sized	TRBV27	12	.	TGTGCCAGCAGCAACAGGAATGAAAAACTGTTTTTT	CASSNRNEKLFF
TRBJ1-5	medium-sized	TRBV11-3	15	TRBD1	TGTGCCAGCAGCCCGGCCGGGACAGGGTTTCAGCCCCAGCATTTT	CASSPAGTGFQPQHF
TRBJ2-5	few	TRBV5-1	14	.	TGCGCCAGCAGCTTGCTAGCGACCCAAGAGACCCAGTACTTC	CASSLLATQETQYF
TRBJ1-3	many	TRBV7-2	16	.	TGTGCCAGCAGCTTATCAAGGGCAGGTTTAGGAAACACCATATATTTT	CASSLSRAGLGNTIYF
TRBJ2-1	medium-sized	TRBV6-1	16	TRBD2	TGTGCCAGCAGTGAAGCGCGGGGGAGACCTTACAATGAGCAGTTCTTC	CASSEARGRPYNEQFF
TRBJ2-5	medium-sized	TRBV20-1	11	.	TGCAGTGCCAGCAACCAAGAGACCCAGTACTTC	CSASNQETQYF
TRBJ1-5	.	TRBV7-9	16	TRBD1	TGTGCCAGCAGCCCTGACAGGGGCTATAGCAATCAGCCCCAGCATTTT	CASSPDRGYSNQPQHF
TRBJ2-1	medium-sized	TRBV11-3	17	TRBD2	TGTGCCAGCAGCTTAGCCCTAGCGGGGGGCATATACAATGAGCAGTTCTTC	CASSLALAGGIYNEQFF
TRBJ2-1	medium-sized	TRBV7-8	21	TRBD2	TGTGCCAGCAGCCCACAAAATAGACTAGCGGGGGGCCCCATCTCCTACAATGAGCAGTTCTTC	CASSPQNRLAGGPISYNEQFF
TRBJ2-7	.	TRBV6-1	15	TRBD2	TGTGCCAGCAGTGAAGGGCGCGGACTAGCGGCCGAGCAGTACTTC	CASSEGRGLAAEQYF
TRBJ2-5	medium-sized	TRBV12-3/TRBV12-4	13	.	TGTGCCAGCAGGAGGACAGCAGGGGAGACCCAGTACTTC	CASRRTAGETQYF
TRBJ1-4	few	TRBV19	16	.	TGTGCCAGTAGTATAGACCTCGGCAGGGGAGGCGAAAAACTGTTTTTT	CASSIDLGRGGEKLFF